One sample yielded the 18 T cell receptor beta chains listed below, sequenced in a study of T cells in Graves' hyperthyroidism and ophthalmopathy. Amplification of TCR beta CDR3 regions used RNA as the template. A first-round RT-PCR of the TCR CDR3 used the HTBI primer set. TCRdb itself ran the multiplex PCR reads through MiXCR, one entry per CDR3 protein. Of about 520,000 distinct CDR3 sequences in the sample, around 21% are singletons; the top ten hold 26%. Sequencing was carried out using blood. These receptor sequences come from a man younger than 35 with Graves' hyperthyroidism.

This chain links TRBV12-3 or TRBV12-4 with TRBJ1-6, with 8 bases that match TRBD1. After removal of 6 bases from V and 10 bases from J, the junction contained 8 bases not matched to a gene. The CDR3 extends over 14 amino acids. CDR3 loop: CASSQDREVSPLHF. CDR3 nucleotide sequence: TGTGCCAGCAGCCAGGACAGGGAAGTGTCACCCCTCCACTTT.

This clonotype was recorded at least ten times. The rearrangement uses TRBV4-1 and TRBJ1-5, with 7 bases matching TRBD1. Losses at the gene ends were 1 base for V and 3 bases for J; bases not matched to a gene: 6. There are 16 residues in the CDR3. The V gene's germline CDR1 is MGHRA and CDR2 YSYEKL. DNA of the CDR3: TGCGCCAGCAGCCAAGTGGGACAGCTCATCAATCAGCCCCAGCATTTT. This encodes CASSQVGQLINQPQHF.

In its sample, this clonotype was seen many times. This CDR3 reads CASSLDFGAMNTEAFF. DNA for the CDR3: TGTGCCAGCAGCTTAGATTTTGGTGCCATGAACACTGAAGCTTTCTTT. The chain combines TRBV11-2 with TRBJ1-1; no clear D gene. CDR1 is SGHAT, CDR2 FQNNGV, per germline. The CDR3 has 16 amino acids. Between the trimmed V and J ends, which lost 0 bases and 0 bases, there was a span of 11 bases.

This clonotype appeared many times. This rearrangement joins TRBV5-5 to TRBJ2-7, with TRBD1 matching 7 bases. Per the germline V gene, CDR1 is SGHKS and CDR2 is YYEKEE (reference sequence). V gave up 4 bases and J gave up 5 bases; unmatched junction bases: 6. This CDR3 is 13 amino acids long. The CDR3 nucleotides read TGTGCCAGCAGCAGCTCAGGGGGACACGAGCAGTACTTC. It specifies CASSSSGGHEQYF.

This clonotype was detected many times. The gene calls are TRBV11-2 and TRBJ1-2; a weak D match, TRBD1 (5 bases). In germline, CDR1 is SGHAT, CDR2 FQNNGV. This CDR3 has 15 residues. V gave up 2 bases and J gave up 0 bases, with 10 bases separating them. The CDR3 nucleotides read TGTGCCAGCAGCTTAATAACAGGCCCTAACTATGGCTACACCTTC. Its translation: CASSLITGPNYGYTF.

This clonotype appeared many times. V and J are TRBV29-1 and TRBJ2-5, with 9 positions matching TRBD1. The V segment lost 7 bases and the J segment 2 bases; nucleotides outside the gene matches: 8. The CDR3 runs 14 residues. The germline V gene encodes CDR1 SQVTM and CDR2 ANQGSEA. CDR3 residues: CSADRTGVQETQYF. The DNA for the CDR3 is TGCAGCGCCGACAGGACAGGGGTTCAAGAGACCCAGTACTTC.

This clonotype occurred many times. CDR3 sequence: CASSDSPGQGTGELFF. The CDR3 coding sequence is TGTGCCAGCAGTGACTCACCGGGACAGGGGACCGGGGAGCTGTTTTTT. The chain combines TRBV6-4 with TRBJ2-2; 10 bases match TRBD1. The CDR3 is made up of 16 amino acids. Trimming at V came to 0 bases and at J to 5 bases, leaving 3 bases not matched to a gene. The V gene's germline CDR1 is MRHNA and CDR2 SNTAGT.

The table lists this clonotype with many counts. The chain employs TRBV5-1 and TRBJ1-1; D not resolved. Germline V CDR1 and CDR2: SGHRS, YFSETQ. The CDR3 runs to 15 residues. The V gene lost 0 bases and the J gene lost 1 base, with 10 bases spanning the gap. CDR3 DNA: TGCGCCAGCAGCTTGGGGGCGGCCTCGAACACTGAAGCTTTCTTT. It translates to CASSLGAASNTEAFF.

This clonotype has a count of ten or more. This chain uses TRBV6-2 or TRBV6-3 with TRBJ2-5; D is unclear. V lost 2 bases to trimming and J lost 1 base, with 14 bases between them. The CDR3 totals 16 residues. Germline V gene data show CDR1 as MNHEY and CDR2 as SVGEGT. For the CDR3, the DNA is TGTGCCAGCAGTTACAGGAGATGGGGTGTCCAAGAGACCCAGTACTTC. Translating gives CASSYRRWGVQETQYF.

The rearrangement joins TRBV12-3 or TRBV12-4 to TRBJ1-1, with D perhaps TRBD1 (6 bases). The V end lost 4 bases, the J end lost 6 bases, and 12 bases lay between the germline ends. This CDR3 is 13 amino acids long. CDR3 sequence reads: CASSWGRLSEAFF. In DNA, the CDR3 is TGTGCCAGCAGTTGGGGGCGATTGTCTGAAGCTTTCTTT.

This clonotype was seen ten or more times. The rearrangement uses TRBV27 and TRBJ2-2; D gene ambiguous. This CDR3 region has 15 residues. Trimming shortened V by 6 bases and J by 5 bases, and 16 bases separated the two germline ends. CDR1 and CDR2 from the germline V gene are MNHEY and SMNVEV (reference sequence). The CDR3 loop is CASRLSPGLTGELFF. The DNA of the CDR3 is TGTGCCAGCAGGTTAAGCCCCGGGCTTACCGGGGAGCTGTTTTTT.

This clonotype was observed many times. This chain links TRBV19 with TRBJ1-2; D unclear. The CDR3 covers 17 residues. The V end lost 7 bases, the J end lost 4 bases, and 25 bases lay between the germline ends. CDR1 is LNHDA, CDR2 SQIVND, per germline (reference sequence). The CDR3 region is CASKRSPGQAISYGYTF. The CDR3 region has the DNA TGTGCCAGTAAACGGAGTCCTGGGCAGGCAATAAGCTATGGCTACACCTTC.

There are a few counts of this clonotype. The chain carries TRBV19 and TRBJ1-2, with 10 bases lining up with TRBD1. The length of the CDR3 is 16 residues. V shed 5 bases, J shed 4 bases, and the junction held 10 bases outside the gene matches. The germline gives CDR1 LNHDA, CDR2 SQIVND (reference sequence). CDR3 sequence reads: CASSLRTGGRRYGYTF. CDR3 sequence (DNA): TGTGCCAGTAGTCTCCGGACAGGGGGGAGACGCTATGGCTACACCTTC. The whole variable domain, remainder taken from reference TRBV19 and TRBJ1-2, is DGGITQSPKYLFRKEGQNVTLSCEQNLNHDAMYWYRQDPGQGLRLIYYSQIVNDFQKGDIAEGYSVSREKKESFPLTVTSAQKNPTAFYLCASSLRTGGRRYGYTFGSGTRLTVV.

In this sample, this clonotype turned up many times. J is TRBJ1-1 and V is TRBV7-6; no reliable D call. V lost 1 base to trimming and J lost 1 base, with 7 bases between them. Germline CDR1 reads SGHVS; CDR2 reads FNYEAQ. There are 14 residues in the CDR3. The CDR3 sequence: CASSLVDGNTEAFF. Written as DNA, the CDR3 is TGTGCCAGCAGCTTAGTGGACGGGAACACTGAAGCTTTCTTT.

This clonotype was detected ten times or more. Here the CDR3 reads CASSYVPGQGQETQYF. CDR3 coding DNA: TGTGCCAGCAGTTACGTACCTGGACAGGGACAAGAGACCCAGTACTTC. This rearrangement joins TRBV6-5 to TRBJ2-5, with 8 nucleotides matching TRBD1. CDR3 length: 16 residues. Germline lookup yields CDR1 MNHEY and CDR2 SVGAGI. V dropped 2 bases and J dropped 2; count of bases not matched to a gene: 7.

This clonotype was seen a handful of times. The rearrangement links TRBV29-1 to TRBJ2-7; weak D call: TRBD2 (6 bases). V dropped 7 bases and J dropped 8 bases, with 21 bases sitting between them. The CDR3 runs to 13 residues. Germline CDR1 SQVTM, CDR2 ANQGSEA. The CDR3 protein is CSGEGGAGRKQYF. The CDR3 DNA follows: TGCAGCGGCGAAGGAGGGGCAGGGAGGAAGCAGTACTTC.

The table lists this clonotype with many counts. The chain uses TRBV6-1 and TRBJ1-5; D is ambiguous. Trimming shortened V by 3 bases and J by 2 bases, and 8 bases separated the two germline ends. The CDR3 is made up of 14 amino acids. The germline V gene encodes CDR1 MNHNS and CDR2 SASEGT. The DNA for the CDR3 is TGTGCCAGCAGTGACGGACGGGGCAATCAGCCCCAGCATTTT. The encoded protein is CASSDGRGNQPQHF.

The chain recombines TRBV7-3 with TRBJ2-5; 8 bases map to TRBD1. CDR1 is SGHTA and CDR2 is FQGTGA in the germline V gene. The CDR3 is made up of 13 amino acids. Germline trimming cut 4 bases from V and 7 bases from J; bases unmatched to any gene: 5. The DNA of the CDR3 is TGTGCCAGCAGCTCGACAGGGGACGGGACCCAGTACTTC. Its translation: CASSSTGDGTQYF.